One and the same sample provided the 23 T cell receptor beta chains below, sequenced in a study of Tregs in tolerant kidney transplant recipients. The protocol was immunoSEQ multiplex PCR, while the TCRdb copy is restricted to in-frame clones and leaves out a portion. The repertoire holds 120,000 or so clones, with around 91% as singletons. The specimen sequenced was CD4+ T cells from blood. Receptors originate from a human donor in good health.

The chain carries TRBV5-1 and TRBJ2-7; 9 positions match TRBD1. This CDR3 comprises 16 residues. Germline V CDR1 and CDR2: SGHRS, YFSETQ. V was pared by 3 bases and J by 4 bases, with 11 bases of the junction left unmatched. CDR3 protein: CASSSQGATTPYEQYF. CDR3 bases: TGCGCCAGCAGCTCACAGGGGGCCACTACCCCATACGAGCAGTACTTC. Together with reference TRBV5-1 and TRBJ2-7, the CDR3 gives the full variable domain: KAGVTQTPRYLIKTRGQQVTLSCSPISGHRSVSWYQQTPGQGLQFLFEYFSETQRNKGNFPGRFSGRQFSNSRSEMNVSTLELGDSALYLCASSSQGATTPYEQYFGPGTRLTVT.

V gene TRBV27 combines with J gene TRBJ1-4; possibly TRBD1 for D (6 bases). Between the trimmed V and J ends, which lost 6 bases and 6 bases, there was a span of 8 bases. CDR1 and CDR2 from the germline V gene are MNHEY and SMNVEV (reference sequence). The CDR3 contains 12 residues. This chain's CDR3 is CASSAGDEKLFF. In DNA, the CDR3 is TGTGCCAGCAGCGCAGGGGATGAAAAACTGTTTTTT.

CDR3 nucleotides: TGTGCCAGCAGCTTACAGGGGGCATACAATGAGCAGTTCTTC. Translated: CASSLQGAYNEQFF. The chain links TRBV11-3 to TRBJ2-1, with 8 bases lining up with TRBD1. The CDR3 runs 14 residues. The V and J ends lost 2 bases and 4 bases, in that order; junction bases with no gene match: 1. Per germline, CDR1 SGHNT and CDR2 YENEEA.

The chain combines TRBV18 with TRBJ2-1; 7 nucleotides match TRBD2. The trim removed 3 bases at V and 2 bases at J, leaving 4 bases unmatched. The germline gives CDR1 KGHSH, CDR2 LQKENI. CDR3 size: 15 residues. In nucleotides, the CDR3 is TGTGCCAGCTCACCGTCGGGGAGGGCCTACAATGAGCAGTTCTTC. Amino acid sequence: CASSPSGRAYNEQFF. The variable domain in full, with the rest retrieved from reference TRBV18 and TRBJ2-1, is NAGVMQNPRHLVRRRGQEARLRCSPMKGHSHVYWYRQLPEEGLKFMVYLQKENIIDESGMPKERFSAEFPKEGPSILRIQQVVRGDSAAYFCASSPSGRAYNEQFFGPGTRLTVL.

The CDR3 DNA reads TGCGCCAGCAGCTTTTTAGGTACTAGCGGGGGCGATGAGCAGTTCTTC. Residues: CASSFLGTSGGDEQFF. V and J are TRBV5-1 and TRBJ2-1; 11 bases align to TRBD2. Germline trimming cut 2 bases from V and 8 bases from J; bases unmatched to any gene: 9. The length of the CDR3 is 16 residues. The germline CDR1 and CDR2 sequences are SGHRS and YFSETQ.

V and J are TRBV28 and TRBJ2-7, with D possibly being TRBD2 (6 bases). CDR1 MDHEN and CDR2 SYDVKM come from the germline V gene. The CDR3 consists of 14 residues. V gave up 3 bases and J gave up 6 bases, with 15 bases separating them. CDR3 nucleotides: TGTGCCAGCAGTTTGCGTTTGATGGGGGGCGAGCAGTACTTC. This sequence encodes CASSLRLMGGEQYF.

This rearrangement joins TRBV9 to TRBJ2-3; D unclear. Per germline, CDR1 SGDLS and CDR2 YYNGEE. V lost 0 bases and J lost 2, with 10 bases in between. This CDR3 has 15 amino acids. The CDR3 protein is CASSVVSHPTDTQYF. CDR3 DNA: TGTGCCAGCAGCGTAGTGTCCCACCCCACAGATACGCAGTATTTT.

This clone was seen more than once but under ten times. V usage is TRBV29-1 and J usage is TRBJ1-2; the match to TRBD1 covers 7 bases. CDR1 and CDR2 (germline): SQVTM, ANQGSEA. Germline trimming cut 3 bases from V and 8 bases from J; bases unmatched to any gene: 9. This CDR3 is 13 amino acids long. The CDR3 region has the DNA TGCAGCGTTGAGTCCCCGACAGGGCAAGGCTACACCTTC. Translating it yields CSVESPTGQGYTF.

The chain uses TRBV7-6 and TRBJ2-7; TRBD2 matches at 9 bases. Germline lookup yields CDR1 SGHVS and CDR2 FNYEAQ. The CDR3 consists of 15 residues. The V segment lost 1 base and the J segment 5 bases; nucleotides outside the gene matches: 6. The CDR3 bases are TGTGCCAGCAGCTTAGGGCTAGCGGGAAACAACGAGCAGTACTTC. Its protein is CASSLGLAGNNEQYF.

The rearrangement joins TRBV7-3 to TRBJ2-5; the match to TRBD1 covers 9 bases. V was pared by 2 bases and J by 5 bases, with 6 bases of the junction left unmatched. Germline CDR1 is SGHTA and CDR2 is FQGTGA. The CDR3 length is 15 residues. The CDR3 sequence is CASSLGTGRLETQYF. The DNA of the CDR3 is TGTGCCAGCAGCTTAGGGACAGGGAGACTGGAGACCCAGTACTTC.

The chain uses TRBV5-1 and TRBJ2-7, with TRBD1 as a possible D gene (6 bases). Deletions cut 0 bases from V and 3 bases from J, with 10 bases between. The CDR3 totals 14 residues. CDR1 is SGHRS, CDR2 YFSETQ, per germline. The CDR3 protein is CASSLGTVSYEQYF. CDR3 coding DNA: TGCGCCAGCAGCTTGGGGACAGTTAGCTACGAGCAGTACTTC.

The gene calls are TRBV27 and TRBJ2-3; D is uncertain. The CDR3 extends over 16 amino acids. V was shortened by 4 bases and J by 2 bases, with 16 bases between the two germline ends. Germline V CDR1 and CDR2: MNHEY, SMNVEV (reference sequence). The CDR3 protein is CASSSPQRALTDTQYF. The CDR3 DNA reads TGTGCCAGCAGTTCCCCACAGCGAGCCCTCACAGATACGCAGTATTTT.

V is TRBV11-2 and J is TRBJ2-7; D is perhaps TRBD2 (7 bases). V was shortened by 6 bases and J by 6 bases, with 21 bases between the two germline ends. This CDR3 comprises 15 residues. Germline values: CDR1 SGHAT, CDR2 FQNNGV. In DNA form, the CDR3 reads TGTGCCAGCAGAACCACGCGGGGGCAAGTGGGCGAGCAGTACTTC. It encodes CASRTTRGQVGEQYF.

CDR3 protein: CASSLDRVSNQPQHF. The CDR3 nucleotides are TGTGCCAGCAGCTTAGACAGGGTTAGCAATCAGCCCCAGCATTTT. This chain connects TRBV7-8 to TRBJ1-5, with D tentatively TRBD1 (6 bases). The germline CDR1 and CDR2 sequences are SGHVS and FQNEAQ. Trimming shortened V by 1 base and J by 0 bases, and 7 bases separated the two germline ends. The CDR3 contains 15 residues.

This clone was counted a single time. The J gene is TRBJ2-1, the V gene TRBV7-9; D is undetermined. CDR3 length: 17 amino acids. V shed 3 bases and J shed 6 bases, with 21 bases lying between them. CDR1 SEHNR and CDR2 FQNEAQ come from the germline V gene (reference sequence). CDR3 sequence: CASSFFPGLDSGNEQFF. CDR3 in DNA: TGTGCCAGCAGCTTTTTCCCGGGCCTAGATTCGGGCAATGAGCAGTTCTTC. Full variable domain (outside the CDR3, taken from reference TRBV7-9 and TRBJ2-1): DTGVSQNPRHKITKRGQNVTFRCDPISEHNRLYWYRQTLGQGPEFLTYFQNEAQLEKSRLLSDRFSAERPKGSFSTLEIQRTEQGDSAMYLCASSFFPGLDSGNEQFFGPGTRLTVL.

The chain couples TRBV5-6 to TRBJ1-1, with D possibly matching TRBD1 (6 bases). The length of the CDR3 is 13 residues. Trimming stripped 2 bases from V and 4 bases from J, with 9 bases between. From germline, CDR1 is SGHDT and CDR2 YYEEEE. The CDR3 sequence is CASSLQGRTEAFF. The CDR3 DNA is TGTGCCAGCAGCTTACAGGGTCGCACTGAAGCTTTCTTT.

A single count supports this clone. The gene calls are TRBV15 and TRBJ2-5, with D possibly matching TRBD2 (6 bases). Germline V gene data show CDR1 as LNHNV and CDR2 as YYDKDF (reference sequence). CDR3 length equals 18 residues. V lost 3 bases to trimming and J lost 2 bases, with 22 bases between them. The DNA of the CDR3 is TGTGCCACCAGCAGCGGAAGTCAACGGGAGAGGTGGCAAGAGACCCAGTACTTC. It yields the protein CATSSGSQRERWQETQYF.

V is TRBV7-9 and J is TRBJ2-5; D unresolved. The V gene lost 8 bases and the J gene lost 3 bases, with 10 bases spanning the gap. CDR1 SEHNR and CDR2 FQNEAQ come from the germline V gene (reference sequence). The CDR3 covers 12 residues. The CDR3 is CASGWTEETQYF. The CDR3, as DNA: TGTGCCAGCGGATGGACGGAAGAGACCCAGTACTTC.

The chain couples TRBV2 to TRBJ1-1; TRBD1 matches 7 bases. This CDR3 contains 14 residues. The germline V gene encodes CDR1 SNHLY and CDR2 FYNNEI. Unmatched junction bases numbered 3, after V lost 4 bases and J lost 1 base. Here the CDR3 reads CASSAEGANTEAFF. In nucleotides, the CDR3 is TGTGCCAGCAGTGCCGAGGGGGCGAACACTGAAGCTTTCTTT. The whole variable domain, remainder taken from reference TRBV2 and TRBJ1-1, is EPEVTQTPSHQVTQMGQEVILRCVPISNHLYFYWYRQILGQKVEFLVSFYNNEISEKSEIFDDQFSVERPDGSNFTLKIRSTKLEDSAMYFCASSAEGANTEAFFGQGTRLTVV.

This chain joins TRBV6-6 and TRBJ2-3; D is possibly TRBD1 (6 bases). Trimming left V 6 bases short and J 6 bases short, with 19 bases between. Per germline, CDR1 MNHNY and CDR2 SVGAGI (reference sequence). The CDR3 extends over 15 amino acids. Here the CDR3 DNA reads TGTGCCAGCAGATCCTCCTACGGACAGTCGGATACGCAGTATTTT. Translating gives CASRSSYGQSDTQYF.

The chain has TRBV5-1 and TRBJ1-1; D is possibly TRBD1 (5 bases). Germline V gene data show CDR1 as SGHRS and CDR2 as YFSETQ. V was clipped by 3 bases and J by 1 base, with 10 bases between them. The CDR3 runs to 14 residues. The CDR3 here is CASSSSGGNTEAFF. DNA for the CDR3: TGCGCCAGCAGCTCATCGGGGGGGAACACTGAAGCTTTCTTT.

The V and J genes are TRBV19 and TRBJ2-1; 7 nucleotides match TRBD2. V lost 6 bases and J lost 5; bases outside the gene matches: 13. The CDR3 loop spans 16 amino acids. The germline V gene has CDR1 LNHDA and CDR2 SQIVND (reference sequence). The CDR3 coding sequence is TGTGCCAGTAGCGGGGGGTCGATCAACAGGAACAATGAGCAGTTCTTC. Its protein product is CASSGGSINRNNEQFF. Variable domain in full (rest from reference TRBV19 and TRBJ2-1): DGGITQSPKYLFRKEGQNVTLSCEQNLNHDAMYWYRQDPGQGLRLIYYSQIVNDFQKGDIAEGYSVSREKKESFPLTVTSAQKNPTAFYLCASSGGSINRNNEQFFGPGTRLTVL.

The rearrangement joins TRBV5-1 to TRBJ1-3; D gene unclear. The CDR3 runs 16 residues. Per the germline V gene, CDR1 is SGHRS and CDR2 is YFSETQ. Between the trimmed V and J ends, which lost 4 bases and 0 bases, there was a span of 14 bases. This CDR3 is CASSPLGLSSGNTIYF. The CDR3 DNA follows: TGCGCCAGCAGCCCCCTAGGACTGTCCTCTGGAAACACCATATATTTT.